Below are 17 T cell receptor beta chains sequenced from a single sample in a study of blood T cell repertoires in COVID-19. Assay used: immunoSEQ multiplex PCR; TCRdb lists only in-frame clones, some missing. Of over 200,000 clones detected, around 84% appear once; the ten largest clones hold about a sixth. The sequenced sample consisted of peripheral blood. These receptors were obtained from a woman of 80 years or more with active or convalescent COVID-19.

The chain recombines TRBV7-2 with TRBJ2-7, with 7 nucleotides matching TRBD2. Germline V CDR1 and CDR2: SGHTA, FQGNSA. The CDR3 length is 14 residues. Trimming at V came to 5 bases and at J to 3 bases, leaving 7 bases not matched to a gene. CDR3 in DNA: TGTGCCAGCAGCGGGCGGGGGACCCACTACGAGCAGTACTTC. Its protein is CASSGRGTHYEQYF.

The chain combines TRBV7-9 with TRBJ1-1; possible D gene TRBD1, 6 bases. Germline CDR1 is SEHNR and CDR2 is FQNEAQ (reference sequence). Trimming left V 1 base short and J 10 bases short, with 13 bases between. The CDR3 is made up of 13 amino acids. Here the CDR3 DNA reads TGTGCCAGCAGCTTAGACCTCACAGGGCGAGCTTTCTTT. It yields the protein CASSLDLTGRAFF.

This clone was seen only once. V and J are TRBV11-3 and TRBJ2-6; D is perhaps TRBD1 (6 bases). The CDR3 is made up of 15 amino acids. Per the germline V gene, CDR1 is SGHNT and CDR2 is YENEEA. The V end was cut by 5 bases, the J end by 2 bases, with 10 bases between. The DNA of the CDR3 is TGTGCCAGCAGCGCAGGGGTCGCTGGGGCCAACGTCCTGACTTTC. This codes for CASSAGVAGANVLTF.

The J gene is TRBJ2-7, the V gene TRBV7-8; 9 bases agree with TRBD1. The germline V gene encodes CDR1 SGHVS and CDR2 FQNEAQ. The CDR3 consists of 14 residues. V lost 3 bases, J lost 4 bases, and 4 bases stayed unmatched. DNA of the CDR3: TGTGCCAGCAGCTTCCTACAGGGGGCGTACGAGCAGTACTTC. Protein sequence: CASSFLQGAYEQYF.

V and J are TRBV7-2 and TRBJ2-7, with a weak D call TRBD2 (5 bases). This CDR3 is built from 14 residues. V lost 4 bases and J lost 5, with 15 bases in between. Germline CDR1 is SGHTA and CDR2 is FQGNSA. CDR3 nucleotide sequence: TGTGCCAGCAGCTCCCCGAAGGGTAGCGACGAGCAGTACTTC. Amino acid sequence: CASSSPKGSDEQYF.

The chain is built from TRBV7-9 and TRBJ1-2, with no clear D. The ends were cut back, 2 bases at V and 6 bases at J, with 16 bases in the middle. CDR1 is SEHNR, CDR2 FQNEAQ, per germline (reference sequence). The CDR3 runs to 15 residues. CDR3 in amino acids: CASSLLGDYSDGYTF. As DNA, the CDR3 is TGTGCCAGCAGCTTACTCGGAGACTATAGCGATGGCTACACCTTC.

The V and J genes are TRBV5-1 and TRBJ2-5; 9 bases fit TRBD2. CDR1 is SGHRS and CDR2 is YFSETQ in the germline V gene. V gave up 1 base and J gave up 3 bases; unmatched junction bases: 4. There are 15 residues in the CDR3. CDR3 in amino acids: CASSLIRLAEETQYF. For the CDR3, the DNA is TGCGCCAGCAGCTTGATCCGACTAGCGGAAGAGACCCAGTACTTC. Full variable domain (remainder filled in from reference TRBV5-1 and TRBJ2-5): KAGVTQTPRYLIKTRGQQVTLSCSPISGHRSVSWYQQTPGQGLQFLFEYFSETQRNKGNFPGRFSGRQFSNSRSEMNVSTLELGDSALYLCASSLIRLAEETQYFGPGTRLLVL.

The chain employs TRBV19 and TRBJ1-5, with 8 bases aligning to TRBD1. Germline loops: CDR1 LNHDA, CDR2 SQIVND (reference sequence). The length of the CDR3 is 14 residues. Trimming at V came to 7 bases and at J to 7 bases, leaving 9 bases not matched to a gene. The CDR3 loop is CASNTGGTYQPQHF. The CDR3 nucleotides are TGTGCCAGTAACACAGGGGGTACATACCAGCCCCAGCATTTT. Full variable domain (rest looked up from reference TRBV19 and TRBJ1-5): DGGITQSPKYLFRKEGQNVTLSCEQNLNHDAMYWYRQDPGQGLRLIYYSQIVNDFQKGDIAEGYSVSREKKESFPLTVTSAQKNPTAFYLCASNTGGTYQPQHFGDGTRLSIL.

V usage is TRBV5-4 and J usage is TRBJ2-7, with 8 bases aligning to TRBD2. Germline values: CDR1 SGHNT, CDR2 YYREEE (reference sequence). This CDR3 spans 15 amino acids. V shed 0 bases, J shed 7 bases, and the junction held 9 bases outside the gene matches. The CDR3 loop reads CASSLEAGAPREQYF. DNA for the CDR3: TGTGCCAGCAGCTTGGAAGCGGGGGCCCCCCGGGAGCAGTACTTC.

The chain combines TRBV10-3 with TRBJ2-1; no firm D call. This CDR3 spans 12 amino acids. Germline-derived CDR1 and CDR2 are ENHRY and SYGVKD. V lost 6 bases to trimming and J lost 5 bases, with 8 bases between them. CDR3 coding DNA: TGTGCCATCAGAGCAGGCAACAATGAGCAGTTCTTC. Encoded protein: CAIRAGNNEQFF.

This clone was seen only once. The genes are TRBV6-1 and TRBJ2-7; 14 bases match TRBD2. Germline CDR1 MNHNS, CDR2 SASEGT. J was trimmed by 3 bases and V by 3 bases; bases with no gene match: 4. The CDR3 extends over 16 amino acids. In DNA form, the CDR3 reads TGTGCCAGCAGTGAGCGGACTAGCGGGGGGTACTACGAGCAGTACTTC. It yields the protein CASSERTSGGYYEQYF.

This clone was seen only a few times. This chain joins TRBV5-4 and TRBJ1-2; D uncertain. Germline CDR1 and CDR2: SGHNT and YYREEE (reference sequence). This CDR3 region has 12 residues. The ends were cut back, 7 bases at V and 12 bases at J, with 19 bases in the middle. Written as DNA, the CDR3 is TGTGCCAGCGGACTTCAGACCGGCCCGAACACCTTC. It yields the protein CASGLQTGPNTF.

This clone has a handful of counts. The chain is built from TRBV5-1 and TRBJ2-2, with D unresolved. From germline, CDR1 is SGHRS and CDR2 YFSETQ. CDR3 length: 14 residues. Trimming took off 4 bases at V and 2 bases at J, with 9 bases between the two ends. CDR3 sequence reads: CASSPPVNTGELFF. In DNA, the CDR3 is TGCGCCAGCAGCCCCCCGGTCAACACCGGGGAGCTGTTTTTT.

CDR3 region: CASSPGTSGWGLEQFF. The CDR3 DNA follows: TGTGCCAGCAGCCCCGGGACTAGCGGGTGGGGGCTCGAGCAGTTCTTC. This chain joins TRBV7-2 and TRBJ2-1; 12 nucleotides align to TRBD2. V shed 5 bases, J shed 10 bases, and the junction held 12 bases outside the gene matches. Germline assignment: CDR1 SGHTA and CDR2 FQGNSA. CDR3 length: 16 residues.

A few counts support this clone. The chain is built from TRBV30 and TRBJ2-7; TRBD1 agrees at 12 bases. The germline V gene encodes CDR1 GTSNPN and CDR2 SVGIG (reference sequence). The CDR3 is 14 amino acids. With 5 bases clipped from V and 6 bases from J, the junction kept 8 bases outside the gene matches. The CDR3 region is CAWGGGTGGFEQYF. The CDR3 coding sequence is TGTGCCTGGGGTGGGGGGACAGGGGGCTTCGAGCAGTACTTC. Together with reference TRBV30 and TRBJ2-7, the CDR3 gives the full variable domain: SQTIHQWPATLVQPVGSPLSLECTVEGTSNPNLYWYRQAAGRGLQLLFYSVGIGQISSEVPQNLSASRPQDRQFILSSKKLLLSDSGFYLCAWGGGTGGFEQYFGPGTRLTVT.

This clone was observed once. The chain uses TRBV29-1 and TRBJ1-2; D is possibly TRBD1 (5 bases). The length of the CDR3 is 11 residues. V dropped 6 bases and J dropped 8 bases, with 13 bases sitting between them. Germline V gene data show CDR1 as SQVTM and CDR2 as ANQGSEA. CDR3 coding DNA: TGCAGCGTCGGGACCCGGGGGGGCTACACCTTC. Protein: CSVGTRGGYTF.

This clone has just a few counts. The chain joins TRBV7-2 to TRBJ1-6; TRBD1 is a possible D gene (6 bases). The CDR3 has 15 residues. Germline V gene sequence: CDR1 SGHTA, CDR2 FQGNSA. Trimming cost V 5 bases and J 6 bases, with 14 bases left between them. The CDR3 nucleotides read TGTGCCAGCAGCCCAGACAGGCGGAGTAATTCACCCCTCCACTTT. It yields the protein CASSPDRRSNSPLHF.